Following are 32 T cell receptor beta chains from one sample sequenced in a study of Graves' ophthalmopathy and Graves' hyperthyroidism. RNA transcripts yielded amplified TCR beta CDR3 regions. An opening RT-PCR round employed HTBI primers and preceded a second-round multiplex PCR. TCRdb reprocessed the multiplex PCR reads via MiXCR and lists one record per CDR3 protein. Of under 800,000 distinct CDR3 sequences listed, around a fifth are singletons. Sequencing was carried out using peripheral blood. Receptors originate from a woman aged 18-29 years with stable Graves' hyperthyroidism. Some clones in this sample may be carry-over from other donors' samples.

This clonotype was seen a few times. V usage is TRBV6-5 and J usage is TRBJ2-7; D not certain. Germline values: CDR1 MNHEY, CDR2 SVGAGI. This CDR3 has 15 amino acids. V was cut by 0 bases and J by 4 bases, with 13 bases left in between. CDR3 residues: CASSYSTGRLYEQYF. DNA of the CDR3: TGTGCCAGCAGTTACTCGACGGGCCGGCTATACGAGCAGTACTTC.

This clonotype was seen repeatedly, ten times or more. V usage is TRBV6-5 and J usage is TRBJ1-1, with D uncertain. CDR1 is MNHEY and CDR2 is SVGAGI in the germline V gene. The V and J ends lost 6 bases and 2 bases respectively, with 16 bases between them. The CDR3 has 15 residues. CDR3 residues: CASSSSRSGNTEAFF. DNA for the CDR3: TGTGCCAGCAGCTCCTCCAGGTCGGGAAACACTGAAGCTTTCTTT.

This chain joins TRBV6-1 and TRBJ2-7; D might be TRBD2 (7 bases). This CDR3 region has 16 residues. Germline loops: CDR1 MNHNS, CDR2 SASEGT. The ends were cut back, 1 base at V and 2 bases at J, with 15 bases in the middle. CDR3 in amino acids: CASSEELGGLTYEQYF. For the CDR3, the DNA is TGTGCCAGCAGTGAAGAGCTAGGGGGACTAACCTACGAGCAGTACTTC.

The chain uses TRBV20-1 and TRBJ1-6; D may be TRBD1 (5 bases). V was shortened by 6 bases and J by 5 bases, with 14 bases between the two germline ends. This CDR3 is built from 14 residues. Germline CDR1 and CDR2: DFQATT and SNEGSKA (reference sequence). In nucleotides, the CDR3 is TGCAGTGCCCCGCCCGGGGCAAATAATTCACCCCTCCACTTT. It codes for CSAPPGANNSPLHF.

This clonotype occurred a few times. The rearrangement joins TRBV19 to TRBJ2-5; D might be TRBD2 (6 bases). Trimming took 6 bases from V and 5 from J, leaving 13 bases between them. The CDR3 has 13 amino acids. Germline lookup yields CDR1 LNHDA and CDR2 SQIVND (reference sequence). This CDR3 reads CASSIGEAETQYF. CDR3 DNA sequence: TGTGCCAGTAGCATCGGGGAGGCGGAGACCCAGTACTTC.

This clonotype was counted ten times or more. This rearrangement joins TRBV20-1 to TRBJ2-7, with 7 bases aligning to TRBD1. V shed 3 bases and J 3 bases; nucleotides not matched to a gene: 5. Germline-derived CDR1 and CDR2 are DFQATT and SNEGSKA (reference sequence). The CDR3 is 13 amino acids. The CDR3 loop reads CSARTGNGYEQYF. The CDR3 region has the DNA TGCAGTGCTAGGACAGGGAACGGCTACGAGCAGTACTTC.

This clonotype has a count of ten or more. CDR3 DNA: TGTGCCAGCAGCCATGACAGGGTCACTGAAGCTTTCTTT. It is translated as CASSHDRVTEAFF. J is TRBJ1-1 and V is TRBV12-3 or TRBV12-4, with 7 bases matching TRBD1. This CDR3 region has 13 residues. Trimming removed 6 bases from V and 4 bases from J; junction bases left unmatched: 5.

The chain is built from TRBV18 and TRBJ1-2; 9 bases map to TRBD1. CDR1 and CDR2 (germline): KGHSH, LQKENI. The CDR3 is 15 amino acids. V was pared by 3 bases and J by 4 bases, with 6 bases of the junction left unmatched. CDR3 amino acids: CASSPGTGTGYGYTF. The CDR3 coding sequence is TGTGCCAGCTCACCTGGGACAGGGACGGGCTATGGCTACACCTTC. The entire variable domain, with the rest obtained from reference TRBV18 and TRBJ1-2, is as follows: NAGVMQNPRHLVRRRGQEARLRCSPMKGHSHVYWYRQLPEEGLKFMVYLQKENIIDESGMPKERFSAEFPKEGPSILRIQQVVRGDSAAYFCASSPGTGTGYGYTFGSGTRLTVV.

The V and J genes are TRBV10-3 and TRBJ1-1; weak D call: TRBD1 (6 bases). CDR1 and CDR2 (germline): ENHRY, SYGVKD. V was cut by 4 bases and J by 3 bases, with 9 bases left in between. The length of the CDR3 is 13 residues. In nucleotides, the CDR3 is TGTGCCATCAGTGGGACAGCGTACACTGAAGCTTTCTTT. It specifies CAISGTAYTEAFF.

The chain uses TRBV5-1 and TRBJ2-2; TRBD1 aligns across 7 bases. V lost 4 bases, J lost 6 bases, and 6 bases stayed unmatched. The CDR3 is 14 amino acids. Germline loops: CDR1 SGHRS, CDR2 YFSETQ. The CDR3 DNA follows: TGCGCCAGCAGCAAAACAGGGGACGCCGGGGAGCTGTTTTTT. Its translation: CASSKTGDAGELFF.

This clonotype has a handful of counts. J is TRBJ1-5 and V is TRBV6-1, with TRBD1 matching over 9 bases. Per germline, CDR1 MNHNS and CDR2 SASEGT. V shed 6 bases and J 4 bases; nucleotides not matched to a gene: 7. The CDR3 consists of 15 residues. This CDR3 reads CASRAGQGTNQPQHF. The CDR3 DNA sequence: TGTGCCAGCAGGGCCGGACAGGGGACTAATCAGCCCCAGCATTTT.

This clonotype was counted between two and nine times. CDR3 sequence: CASSEARGRGDYSNQPQHF. For the CDR3, the DNA is TGTGCCAGCAGTGAAGCGCGGGGGAGAGGGGATTATAGCAATCAGCCCCAGCATTTT. The chain links TRBV6-1 to TRBJ1-5; perhaps TRBD1 as D (5 bases). This CDR3 has 19 amino acids. Germline V gene lookup returns CDR1 MNHNS and CDR2 SASEGT. Trimming removed 0 bases at V and 0 bases at J, with 18 bases between.

The chain has TRBV28 and TRBJ1-1; 7 nucleotides agree with TRBD1. CDR1 is MDHEN, CDR2 SYDVKM, per germline. The CDR3 runs to 12 residues. V lost 5 bases to trimming and J lost 11 bases; unmatched junction nucleotides: 8. Written as DNA, the CDR3 is TGTGCCAGCAGTGAACAGGGGCGGGGGGCTTTCTTT. Translating it yields CASSEQGRGAFF.

There are a few counts of this clonotype. A much larger clone differs from this one at a single base, so this may be a read error. This sequence joins TRBV13 and TRBJ2-5; D unclear. In germline, CDR1 is PRHDT, CDR2 FYEKMQ (reference sequence). V was trimmed by 5 bases and J by 1 base, leaving 5 bases between them. This CDR3 spans 12 amino acids. The CDR3 reads CASSHIQETQYF. DNA of the CDR3: TGTGCCAGCAGCCACATCCAAGAGACCCAGTACTTC.

Notes on this clonotype: A much larger clonotype is one base distant, so this may be a read error. The chain has TRBV7-9 and TRBJ1-1, with 12 bases identical to TRBD1. The germline gives CDR1 SEHNR, CDR2 FQNEAQ (reference sequence). The CDR3 consists of 15 residues. Written as DNA, the CDR3 is TGTGCCAGCAGCTCGACCGGGACAGGGGGCACTGAAGCTTGCTTT. Residues: CASSSTGTGGTEACF.

This clonotype was seen more than once but under ten times. The chain carries TRBV28 and TRBJ2-4; tentatively, D is TRBD1 or TRBD2 (6 bases each). CDR1 and CDR2 (germline): MDHEN, SYDVKM. This CDR3 has 13 residues. Trimming cost V 3 bases and J 9 bases, with 12 bases left between them. The CDR3 bases are TGTGCCAGCAGTTTCCGGGGGCCGGGCATTCAGTACTTC. This translates into CASSFRGPGIQYF.

Comments on this clonotype: It may be a read error: a sequence one base away is much more abundant. The chain has TRBV11-2 and TRBJ1-5; D uncertain. This CDR3 is built from 13 residues. Per the germline V gene, CDR1 is SGHAT and CDR2 is FQNNGV. The CDR3 nucleotides read TGTGCCGGCAGCTTAGAGAGTTCTCAGCCCCAGCATTTT. It codes for CAGSLESSQPQHF.

The chain recombines TRBV6-1 with TRBJ2-2; 10 bases agree with TRBD2. The CDR3 length is 15 residues. Germline CDR1 is MNHNS and CDR2 is SASEGT. The junction had 7 bases not matched to a gene; V was cut back by 7 bases and J by 5 bases. This CDR3 is CASNLAGEGTGELFF. CDR3 nucleotides: TGTGCCAGCAACCTAGCGGGAGAGGGGACCGGGGAGCTGTTTTTT.

In this sample, this clonotype turned up many times. The genes are TRBV6-5 and TRBJ1-1; D remains unclear. CDR1 is MNHEY and CDR2 is SVGAGI in the germline V gene. The CDR3 sequence is 14 residues long. V was cut by 2 bases and J by 3 bases, with 10 bases left in between. This chain's CDR3 is CASSYGRRDTEAFF. CDR3 sequence (DNA): TGTGCCAGCAGTTACGGCAGGCGGGACACTGAAGCTTTCTTT.

This clonotype was observed at least ten times. The chain recombines TRBV20-1 with TRBJ2-7; tentatively, D is TRBD1 (5 bases). The V end was cut by 0 bases, the J end by 6 bases, with 18 bases between. The CDR3 has 15 amino acids. The germline gives CDR1 DFQATT, CDR2 SNEGSKA (reference sequence). The CDR3 reads CSARDLQGHYGEQYF. The CDR3 DNA reads as TGCAGTGCTAGAGATCTGCAGGGTCACTACGGCGAGCAGTACTTC.

This clonotype appeared a few times. The J gene is TRBJ1-4, the V gene TRBV12-3 or TRBV12-4; D might be TRBD1 (6 bases). The CDR3 length is 14 residues. V lost 4 bases and J lost 6, with 12 bases in between. CDR3 amino acids: CASSWKGGDEKLFF. The DNA for the CDR3 is TGTGCCAGCAGTTGGAAGGGGGGAGATGAAAAACTGTTTTTT.

This clonotype was counted ten times or more. The chain joins TRBV3-1 to TRBJ2-5, with D uncertain. Trimming took 0 bases from V and 5 from J, leaving 13 bases between them. This CDR3 is built from 15 residues. Germline V CDR1 and CDR2: LGHDT, YNNKEL (reference sequence). The CDR3 is CASSQDRLTVETQYF. CDR3 coding DNA: TGTGCCAGCAGCCAAGATCGCCTGACCGTGGAGACCCAGTACTTC.

This clonotype appeared many times. This chain connects TRBV12-3 or TRBV12-4 to TRBJ1-5; D is uncertain. The V end lost 3 bases, the J end lost 1 base, and 7 bases lay between the germline ends. The CDR3 contains 14 residues. The CDR3 sequence: CASSFEASNQPQHF. CDR3 coding DNA: TGTGCCAGCAGTTTTGAGGCGAGCAATCAGCCCCAGCATTTT.

This clonotype was observed at least ten times. The genes are TRBV12-3 or TRBV12-4 and TRBJ1-5; the D gene is possibly TRBD1 (5 bases). The CDR3 spans 15 residues. V lost 3 bases and J lost 0, with 9 bases in between. CDR3 in DNA: TGTGCCAGCAGTTTTGGCAGGGATAGCAATCAGCCCCAGCATTTT. Encoded protein: CASSFGRDSNQPQHF.

This clonotype has a count of ten or more. This chain connects TRBV7-3 to TRBJ2-2; unclear D gene. Per germline, CDR1 SGHTA and CDR2 FQGTGA. The CDR3 is made up of 15 amino acids. V gave up 1 base and J gave up 5 bases, with 11 bases separating them. The CDR3 bases are TGTGCCAGCAGCTTAAGTACCCTTGGAACCGGGGAGCTGTTTTTT. It yields the protein CASSLSTLGTGELFF.

The sample holds many counts of this clonotype. The chain recombines TRBV6-1 with TRBJ1-1; possibly TRBD1 for D (5 bases). The CDR3 spans 14 residues. In germline, CDR1 is MNHNS, CDR2 SASEGT. Deletions cut 2 bases from V and 3 bases from J, with 10 bases between. The CDR3: CASSETGSHTEAFF. The CDR3 DNA follows: TGTGCCAGCAGTGAAACAGGTTCTCACACTGAAGCTTTCTTT.

V gene TRBV20-1 combines with J gene TRBJ1-1; D ambiguous. The CDR3 contains 13 residues. CDR1 is DFQATT, CDR2 SNEGSKA, per germline (reference sequence). V was pared by 0 bases and J by 5 bases, with 10 bases between. The CDR3 DNA sequence: TGCAGTGCTAGAGATCTGCCTCTGACTGAAGCTTTCTTT. Protein sequence: CSARDLPLTEAFF.

The gene calls are TRBV12-3 or TRBV12-4 and TRBJ1-1; 8 nucleotides line up with TRBD1. V lost 5 bases, J lost 7 bases, and 6 bases stayed unmatched. There are 13 residues in the CDR3. The CDR3 is CASSQGQVVEAFF. The CDR3 DNA reads TGTGCCAGCAGTCAGGGACAGGTCGTTGAAGCTTTCTTT.

V and J are TRBV30 and TRBJ1-1; TRBD1 agrees at 7 bases. CDR3 length: 13 amino acids. Germline loops: CDR1 GTSNPN, CDR2 SVGIG (reference sequence). V lost 5 bases and J lost 3; bases outside the gene matches: 6. The CDR3 DNA is TGTGCCTGGGCCGGACAGGCGTACACTGAAGCTTTCTTT. It codes for CAWAGQAYTEAFF. The full variable domain, completed using reference TRBV30 and TRBJ1-1, is SQTIHQWPATLVQPVGSPLSLECTVEGTSNPNLYWYRQAAGRGLQLLFYSVGIGQISSEVPQNLSASRPQDRQFILSSKKLLLSDSGFYLCAWAGQAYTEAFFGQGTRLTVV.

This clonotype was seen many times. In DNA, the CDR3 is TGTGCCAGCCGACAGGGCGAGGGCTACACCTTC. This codes for CASRQGEGYTF. This chain joins TRBV2 and TRBJ1-2; 7 nucleotides align to TRBD1. J gave up 8 bases and V 8 bases, and 5 bases lay outside the gene matches. The germline V gene has CDR1 SNHLY and CDR2 FYNNEI. This CDR3 comprises 11 residues.

This clonotype was seen repeatedly, ten times or more. V gene TRBV6-1 combines with J gene TRBJ1-2; 7 bases line up with TRBD1. This CDR3 has 14 residues. The V and J ends lost 5 bases and 8 bases, in that order; junction bases with no gene match: 11. Germline values: CDR1 MNHNS, CDR2 SASEGT. The CDR3 DNA is TGTGCCAGCAGTCAACTCCGGGACAGCATGGGCTACACCTTC. It specifies CASSQLRDSMGYTF.

This clonotype was counted many times. V usage is TRBV12-3 or TRBV12-4 and J usage is TRBJ1-5; D gene ambiguous. The CDR3 is 14 residues long. The ends were cut back, 0 bases at V and 7 bases at J, with 10 bases in the middle. Written as DNA, the CDR3 is TGTGCCAGCAGTTTAGCTTCTCCGGGACAGCCCCAGCATTTT. Encoded protein: CASSLASPGQPQHF.